Below, 26 T cell receptor beta chains from the same sample are listed, as sequenced in a study of blood T cell repertoires in COVID-19. The data were produced by immunoSEQ multiplex PCR, yet TCRdb's version contains in-frame clones alone and is incomplete. This table holds approximately 88,000 clones, roughly 87% found once. The sample was peripheral blood. The receptors stem from a male donor with acute or convalescent COVID-19.

This chain uses TRBV5-1 with TRBJ2-7; 9 bases are shared with TRBD1. The CDR3 consists of 14 residues. V lost 2 bases, J lost 2 bases, and 2 bases stayed unmatched. CDR1 is SGHRS, CDR2 YFSETQ, per germline. DNA of the CDR3: TGCGCCAGCAGCTTCGGGACAGGGACCTACGAGCAGTACTTC. Translated, it gives CASSFGTGTYEQYF.

This chain uses TRBV7-2 with TRBJ1-6; TRBD1 agrees at 9 bases. The junction had 9 bases not matched to a gene; V was cut back by 3 bases and J by 6 bases. The CDR3 sequence is 17 residues long. Germline V gives CDR1 SGHTA, CDR2 FQGNSA. The CDR3 DNA reads TGTGCCAGCAGCTTGGGACAGGGTAAAATCCTTAATTCACCCCTCCACTTT. As protein: CASSLGQGKILNSPLHF.

The chain joins TRBV9 to TRBJ1-5, with D perhaps TRBD1 (6 bases). Trimming took 1 base from V and 7 from J, leaving 15 bases between them. Per the germline V gene, CDR1 is SGDLS and CDR2 is YYNGEE. The CDR3 is 15 residues long. The CDR3 DNA follows: TGTGCCAGCAGCGTACCCCGGACAGTAGGGCAGCCCCAGCATTTT. The encoded protein is CASSVPRTVGQPQHF.

This chain links TRBV29-1 with TRBJ2-1; TRBD2 is a possible D gene (6 bases). The CDR3 is 12 amino acids. Germline-derived CDR1 and CDR2 are SQVTM and ANQGSEA. Deletions cut 7 bases from V and 8 bases from J, with 15 bases between. Written as DNA, the CDR3 is TGCAGCGGGGAGGCCAGTCGCCATGAGCAGTTCTTC. Translated, it gives CSGEASRHEQFF.

This sequence joins TRBV28 and TRBJ2-1, with D maybe TRBD2 (5 bases). Per the germline V gene, CDR1 is MDHEN and CDR2 is SYDVKM. The CDR3 is 14 amino acids. V lost 2 bases and J 2 bases, leaving 7 bases between the germline ends. The CDR3: CASSLAGTYNEQFF. DNA of the CDR3: TGTGCCAGCAGTTTAGCCGGGACCTACAATGAGCAGTTCTTC.

This chain joins TRBV6-5 and TRBJ1-2; 9 bases fit TRBD1. V trimming: 0 bases; J trimming: 0 bases; junction bases outside the gene matches: 2. The V gene's germline CDR1 is MNHEY and CDR2 SVGAGI. CDR3 size: 16 residues. The CDR3 coding sequence is TGTGCCAGCAGTTACTCGACAGGGGGAGCTAACTATGGCTACACCTTC. It yields the protein CASSYSTGGANYGYTF.

The chain couples TRBV19 to TRBJ2-5; possibly TRBD2 for D (5 bases). The V gene's germline CDR1 is LNHDA and CDR2 SQIVND (reference sequence). V was shortened by 5 bases and J by 5 bases, with 12 bases between the two germline ends. CDR3 length: 13 residues. CDR3 nucleotide sequence: TGTGCCAGTAGTCCTAGCCGTGGGGAGACCCAGTACTTC. Protein sequence: CASSPSRGETQYF. Variable domain in full (rest from reference TRBV19 and TRBJ2-5): DGGITQSPKYLFRKEGQNVTLSCEQNLNHDAMYWYRQDPGQGLRLIYYSQIVNDFQKGDIAEGYSVSREKKESFPLTVTSAQKNPTAFYLCASSPSRGETQYFGPGTRLLVL.

This chain joins TRBV5-6 and TRBJ1-1; 7 positions agree with TRBD1. The germline gives CDR1 SGHDT, CDR2 YYEEEE. This CDR3 is built from 17 residues. V was pared by 4 bases and J by 6 bases, with 18 bases of the junction left unmatched. The CDR3 protein is CASSPEGQGDPSPEAFF. CDR3 bases: TGTGCCAGCAGCCCCGAGGGGCAGGGGGATCCCTCACCTGAAGCTTTCTTT.

J is TRBJ2-5 and V is TRBV7-2; TRBD1 might be the D (6 bases). Germline V CDR1 and CDR2: SGHTA, FQGNSA. V was trimmed by 5 bases and J by 1 base, leaving 11 bases between them. This CDR3 region has 14 residues. CDR3 sequence: CASSVTQGQETQYF. The CDR3, as DNA: TGTGCCAGCAGCGTAACACAGGGCCAAGAGACCCAGTACTTC.

This clone has just a few counts. The gene calls are TRBV5-1 and TRBJ1-1, with 8 bases identical to TRBD1. The trim removed 1 base at V and 4 bases at J, leaving 6 bases unmatched. The CDR3 spans 15 residues. Germline lookup yields CDR1 SGHRS and CDR2 YFSETQ. CDR3 residues: CASSLSGQGFTEAFF. The CDR3 DNA reads TGCGCCAGCAGCTTGTCAGGACAGGGCTTCACTGAAGCTTTCTTT.

The chain couples TRBV6-6 to TRBJ1-6, with TRBD1 as a possible D gene (6 bases). The length of the CDR3 is 17 residues. Trimming shortened V by 6 bases and J by 0 bases, and 15 bases separated the two germline ends. Germline loops: CDR1 MNHNY, CDR2 SVGAGI (reference sequence). The CDR3 loop is CASRRAGDLSYNSPLHF. CDR3 nucleotide sequence: TGTGCCAGCAGACGAGCAGGGGACCTCTCCTATAATTCACCCCTCCACTTT.

J is TRBJ1-3 and V is TRBV3-1 (or the pseudogene TRBV3-2); D is unclear. V lost 1 base, J lost 0 bases, and 4 bases lay in between. Germline V gene lookup returns CDR1 LGHDT and CDR2 YNNKEL (reference sequence). This CDR3 region has 14 residues. CDR3 DNA sequence: TGTGCCAGCAGCCAAGCCCACTCTGGAAACACCATATATTTT. This encodes CASSQAHSGNTIYF.

This chain uses TRBV7-3 with TRBJ1-1; D gene ambiguous. The CDR3 is made up of 14 amino acids. Trimming cost V 5 bases and J 1 base, with 11 bases left between them. The germline gives CDR1 SGHTA, CDR2 FQGTGA. The CDR3 region is CASSLGPGNTEAFF. As DNA, the CDR3 is TGTGCCAGCAGCCTTGGGCCAGGGAACACTGAAGCTTTCTTT.

In DNA form, the CDR3 reads TGTGCCAGCTCACGTCAGGGGGCCAACACCATATATTTT. Its translation is CASSRQGANTIYF. The V call is TRBV18, the J call TRBJ1-3; 8 bases map to TRBD1. Looked up from germline, CDR1 is KGHSH and CDR2 is LQKENI. The CDR3 is 13 residues long. The V gene end was trimmed by 4 bases and the J gene end by 7 bases; junction bases not matched to a gene: 3.

The chain links TRBV9 to TRBJ2-5; 7 positions agree with TRBD1. Germline-derived CDR1 and CDR2 are SGDLS and YYNGEE. The V segment lost 4 bases and the J segment 2 bases; nucleotides outside the gene matches: 8. CDR3 size: 15 residues. The CDR3 spells CASSPTGQAQETQYF. CDR3 DNA: TGTGCCAGCAGCCCCACAGGACAGGCACAAGAGACCCAGTACTTC.

V usage is TRBV5-1 and J usage is TRBJ2-5; 8 bases agree with TRBD1. This CDR3 spans 15 amino acids. Germline V gene sequence: CDR1 SGHRS, CDR2 YFSETQ. The V gene end was trimmed by 4 bases and the J gene end by 5 bases; junction bases not matched to a gene: 10. CDR3 region: CASSLPQGAGETQYF. CDR3 bases: TGCGCCAGCAGCCTCCCCCAGGGGGCTGGGGAGACCCAGTACTTC.

The rearrangement uses TRBV9 and TRBJ2-3; D is uncertain. The V end lost 4 bases, the J end lost 0 bases, and 3 bases lay between the germline ends. CDR3 length: 12 residues. Germline CDR1 and CDR2: SGDLS and YYNGEE. CDR3 region: CASSPSTDTQYF. The CDR3 nucleotides read TGTGCCAGCAGCCCTAGCACAGATACGCAGTATTTT.

The chain combines TRBV7-9 with TRBJ1-1, with 7 bases fitting TRBD1. Germline V gene sequence: CDR1 SEHNR, CDR2 FQNEAQ (reference sequence). The CDR3 has 13 residues. V was clipped by 5 bases and J by 10 bases; unmatched bases: 10. CDR3 amino acids: CASSQGGGGSAFF. The CDR3 DNA follows: TGTGCCAGCAGCCAAGGGGGCGGTGGGTCAGCTTTCTTT.

The chain employs TRBV6-5 and TRBJ1-2; perhaps TRBD1 as D (6 bases). This CDR3 is 15 amino acids long. CDR1 and CDR2 from the germline V gene are MNHEY and SVGAGI. V shed 6 bases and J shed 8 bases, with 22 bases lying between them. The CDR3 spells CASRVSRDKGRGYTF. CDR3 DNA sequence: TGTGCCAGCAGAGTTTCCCGGGACAAGGGCCGAGGCTACACCTTC.

The V and J genes are TRBV7-8 and TRBJ2-2, with unresolved D. Germline lookup yields CDR1 SGHVS and CDR2 FQNEAQ. V was trimmed by 5 bases and J by 1 base, leaving 14 bases between them. The CDR3 has 16 residues. Here the CDR3 DNA reads TGTGCCAGCAGCCCCCCCCCGACGGGGAACACCGGGGAGCTGTTTTTT. As protein: CASSPPPTGNTGELFF.

The J gene is TRBJ1-5, the V gene TRBV18; TRBD1 might be the D (5 bases). Trimming took 8 bases from V and 2 from J, leaving 10 bases between them. Germline assignment: CDR1 KGHSH and CDR2 LQKENI. There are 13 residues in the CDR3. CDR3 coding DNA: TGTGCCAGCGGGGGAGGGGGCAATCAGCCCCAGCATTTT. Residues: CASGGGGNQPQHF.

The genes are TRBV29-1 and TRBJ2-2; 9 nucleotides line up with TRBD1. CDR3 length equals 14 residues. Germline V gene sequence: CDR1 SQVTM, CDR2 ANQGSEA. J gave up 3 bases and V 7 bases, and 6 bases lay outside the gene matches. In DNA, the CDR3 is TGCAGCGCCAAGACAGGGGGTGACACCGGGGAGCTGTTTTTT. Translation gives CSAKTGGDTGELFF.

The chain employs TRBV25-1 and TRBJ1-6; perhaps TRBD1 as D (6 bases). This CDR3 contains 14 residues. Per germline, CDR1 MGHDK and CDR2 SYGVNS. Between the trimmed V and J ends, which lost 7 bases and 2 bases, there was a span of 9 bases. The CDR3 region has the DNA TGTGCCAGCACCAGGGGCCCCTATAATTCACCCCTCCACTTT. Translated, it gives CASTRGPYNSPLHF.

The CDR3 nucleotides are TGCGCCAGCAGCTTGAGCGGCCAGGGGATGGATACGCAGTATTTT. It encodes CASSLSGQGMDTQYF. The chain joins TRBV5-1 to TRBJ2-3; D perhaps matches TRBD1 (6 bases). CDR1 is SGHRS, CDR2 YFSETQ, per germline. The CDR3 extends over 15 amino acids. The V and J ends lost 1 base and 6 bases respectively, with 15 bases between them. Full variable domain (rest looked up from reference TRBV5-1 and TRBJ2-3): KAGVTQTPRYLIKTRGQQVTLSCSPISGHRSVSWYQQTPGQGLQFLFEYFSETQRNKGNFPGRFSGRQFSNSRSEMNVSTLELGDSALYLCASSLSGQGMDTQYFGPGTRLTVL.

This chain uses TRBV15 with TRBJ2-4, with D perhaps TRBD2 (6 bases). V was cut by 1 base and J by 0 bases, with 7 bases left in between. Germline-derived CDR1 and CDR2 are LNHNV and YYDKDF (reference sequence). The CDR3 consists of 15 residues. The CDR3: CATSRAGEAKNIQYF. The DNA for the CDR3 is TGTGCCACCAGCAGAGCGGGAGAAGCCAAAAACATTCAGTACTTC.

V usage is TRBV7-6 and J usage is TRBJ1-2; 9 bases agree with TRBD1. Germline V CDR1 and CDR2: SGHVS, FNYEAQ. After removal of 5 bases from V and 5 bases from J, the junction contained 6 bases not matched to a gene. The CDR3 totals 14 residues. CDR3 nucleotide sequence: TGTGCCAGCAGCCCATCGGGACAGGGTTATGGCTACACCTTC. It is translated as CASSPSGQGYGYTF. Supplemented by reference TRBV7-6 and TRBJ1-2, the full variable domain reads GAGVSQSPRYKVTKRGQDVALRCDPISGHVSLYWYRQALGQGPEFLTYFNYEAQQDKSGLPNDRFSAERPEGSISTLTIQRTEQRDSAMYRCASSPSGQGYGYTFGSGTRLTVV.